Here is one T cell receptor beta chain with its context. What it binds is not known. This sample was included in a study of cytomegalovirus exposure and HLA in healthy donors. General study results and limits: It was reported that TCR beta sequences correctly inferred the HLA-A and HLA-B alleles for most subjects. A later analysis reported that several of the most significant clusters appeared to be linked to common viral pathogens, among them Epstein-Barr virus.

CDR3 length equals 14 residues. Germline assignment: CDR1 MNHEY and CDR2 SVGAGI. The V and J ends lost 6 bases and 4 bases respectively, with 15 bases between them. The PCR employed 60 Vbeta primers together with 13 Jbeta primers. The assay was immunoSEQ multiplex PCR, and TCRdb's table has in-frame clones only and misses some. Seen here are 100,000 to 150,000 clones, 65% to 80% observed once, and the top ten hold approximately 1.8%. The V gene is TRBV6-5, the J gene TRBJ2-5; D is unresolved. Sample: PBMCs. This TCR was recovered from a woman in her 40s in good health and CMV-seronegative. This CDR3 reads CASSRTSGVETQYF. The DNA of the CDR3 is TGTGCCAGCAGCCGAACTTCAGGCGTAGAGACCCAGTACTTC.